This TCR beta chain was recovered during a study of cytomegalovirus exposure and HLA in healthy donors. Primers included in the PCR were 60 Vbeta and 13 Jbeta primers. Only in-frame clones appear in the TCRdb table, and some are missing; sequencing was by immunoSEQ multiplex PCR. The sample data list about 64,000 clones. To note about this clone: Its antigen is as yet unknown.

Study conclusions and caveats: For most subjects, TCR beta sequences were reported to predict HLA-A and HLA-B alleles with accuracy. For cytomegalovirus status, the classifier reportedly gave diagnoses with high specificity and sensitivity.

The ends lost 4 bases at V and 4 bases at J; junction bases unmatched: 14. CDR3 length equals 17 residues. The germline CDR1 and CDR2 sequences are MNHNS and SASEGT. The chain joins TRBV6-1 to TRBJ2-3; TRBD1 aligns across 7 bases. Material: PBMCs. The receptor comes from a woman aged 18-29 years in good health and CMV-seronegative. The CDR3 loop reads CASSGDTGTVDPDTQYF. The CDR3 nucleotides read TGTGCCAGCAGTGGTGACACCGGGACAGTCGACCCAGATACGCAGTATTTT.